A selection of T cell receptor beta chains follows, all from one sample in a study of cytomegalovirus exposure and HLA in healthy donors. Clones were sequenced by immunoSEQ multiplex PCR, and TCRdb holds only the in-frame ones, with some missing. Found here are about 200,000 clones, almost 70% of them singletons; the top ten hold around 3%. Source material: PBMCs. The receptor set was obtained from a man aged 40-55 years in good health and CMV-seropositive. CDR3s include the opening cysteine and the closing phenylalanine or tryptophan. Each record gives: clone size, J gene, V gene, D gene, CDR3 protein, CDR3 DNA. A D gene is named only where the DNA matches it firmly. A clone size is listed for some rows: how often the clone was seen (once, few, many), or a class if it is expanded.

abundance: .; j_gene: TRBJ2-3; v_gene: TRBV6-5; d_gene: .; CDR3aa: CASSRGTDTQYF; CDR3nt: TGTGCCAGTTCCAGGGGCACAGATACGCAGTATTTT
abundance: once; j_gene: TRBJ2-7; v_gene: TRBV27; d_gene: TRBD2; CDR3aa: CASSSWGGVDEQYF; CDR3nt: TGTGCCAGCAGCTCATGGGGGGGTGTTGACGAGCAGTACTTC
abundance: .; j_gene: TRBJ2-7; v_gene: TRBV11-1; d_gene: TRBD2; CDR3aa: CASSLVGGTYEQYF; CDR3nt: TGTGCCAGCAGCTTAGTCGGGGGGACCTACGAGCAGTACTTC
abundance: once; j_gene: TRBJ1-5; v_gene: TRBV5-4; d_gene: .; CDR3aa: CASSLGGDQPQHF; CDR3nt: TGTGCCAGCAGCCTTGGAGGCGATCAGCCCCAGCATTTT
abundance: .; j_gene: TRBJ1-2; v_gene: TRBV7-2; d_gene: .; CDR3aa: CASSPGVGGYGYTF; CDR3nt: TGTGCCAGCAGCCCCGGGGTGGGGGGCTATGGCTACACCTTC
abundance: .; j_gene: TRBJ2-5; v_gene: TRBV9; d_gene: TRBD1; CDR3aa: CASSEQTGQWETQYF; CDR3nt: TGTGCCAGCAGCGAACAGACAGGGCAGTGGGAGACCCAGTACTTC
abundance: .; j_gene: TRBJ1-1; v_gene: TRBV9; d_gene: .; CDR3aa: CASSTRQERTEAFF; CDR3nt: TGTGCCAGCAGCACCCGACAGGAGCGCACTGAAGCTTTCTTT
abundance: .; j_gene: TRBJ2-2; v_gene: TRBV7-6; d_gene: .; CDR3aa: CASSLVVAGELFF; CDR3nt: TGTGCCAGCAGCTTAGTTGTTGCGGGGGAGCTGTTTTTT
abundance: few; j_gene: TRBJ1-6; v_gene: TRBV6-5; d_gene: TRBD1; CDR3aa: CASSTGATYNSPLHF; CDR3nt: TGTGCCAGCAGTACAGGGGCCACGTATAATTCACCCCTCCACTTT
abundance: .; j_gene: TRBJ2-3; v_gene: TRBV7-9; d_gene: TRBD2; CDR3aa: CASSIRTSGGPGTDTQYF; CDR3nt: TGTGCCAGCAGCATAAGGACTAGCGGGGGGCCCGGCACAGATACGCAGTATTTT
abundance: .; j_gene: TRBJ1-4; v_gene: TRBV19; d_gene: .; CDR3aa: CASSFTGTNEKLFF; CDR3nt: TGTGCCAGTAGTTTTACAGGGACTAATGAAAAACTGTTTTTT
abundance: .; j_gene: TRBJ2-1; v_gene: TRBV11-3; d_gene: .; CDR3aa: CASSLGAISAEQFF; CDR3nt: TGTGCCAGCAGCTTAGGAGCTATATCCGCAGAGCAGTTCTTC
abundance: few; j_gene: TRBJ1-6; v_gene: TRBV5-1; d_gene: TRBD1; CDR3aa: CASSFGQGNSPLHF; CDR3nt: TGCGCCAGCAGCTTTGGACAGGGTAATTCACCCCTCCACTTT
abundance: .; j_gene: TRBJ2-5; v_gene: TRBV5-4; d_gene: TRBD2; CDR3aa: CASSLSSSGGRETQYF; CDR3nt: TGTGCCAGCAGCTTGTCGTCTAGCGGGGGGCGAGAGACCCAGTACTTC
abundance: .; j_gene: TRBJ2-1; v_gene: TRBV2; d_gene: TRBD2; CDR3aa: CVSSTSGGDYNEQFF; CDR3nt: TGTGTCAGCAGTACCAGCGGGGGGGATTACAATGAGCAGTTCTTC
abundance: .; j_gene: TRBJ2-1; v_gene: TRBV10-3; d_gene: .; CDR3aa: CAISAYNEQFF; CDR3nt: TGTGCCATCAGTGCTTACAATGAGCAGTTCTTC
abundance: .; j_gene: TRBJ2-2; v_gene: TRBV27; d_gene: .; CDR3aa: CASSFIGQGPTNAGELFF; CDR3nt: TGTGCCAGCAGTTTTATCGGGCAGGGTCCAACCAATGCCGGGGAGCTGTTTTTT
abundance: .; j_gene: TRBJ2-5; v_gene: TRBV25-1; d_gene: .; CDR3aa: CASSESGWSGQETQYF; CDR3nt: TGTGCCAGCAGTGAATCGGGGTGGTCAGGCCAAGAGACCCAGTACTTC
abundance: few; j_gene: TRBJ2-7; v_gene: TRBV5-1; d_gene: .; CDR3aa: CASSLGDGAYEQYF; CDR3nt: TGCGCCAGCAGCTTGGGTGACGGAGCCTACGAGCAGTACTTC
abundance: .; j_gene: TRBJ2-7; v_gene: TRBV7-5; d_gene: .; CDR3aa: CARSGHSRRGRPEQYF; CDR3nt: TGTGCCAGAAGCGGCCATAGTCGCAGGGGAAGGCCCGAGCAGTACTTC
abundance: .; j_gene: TRBJ1-2; v_gene: TRBV11-2; d_gene: .; CDR3aa: CASSLIQAYYGYTF; CDR3nt: TGTGCCAGCAGCTTGATACAGGCTTACTATGGCTACACCTTC
abundance: once; j_gene: TRBJ1-2; v_gene: TRBV7-9; d_gene: TRBD1; CDR3aa: CASSFQGQGGGYTF; CDR3nt: TGTGCCAGCAGCTTTCAGGGACAGGGAGGTGGCTACACCTTC
abundance: .; j_gene: TRBJ2-2; v_gene: TRBV5-1; d_gene: TRBD1; CDR3aa: CASTLGGDRATGELFF; CDR3nt: TGCGCCAGCACCTTGGGAGGGGACAGGGCCACCGGGGAGCTGTTTTTT
abundance: .; j_gene: TRBJ1-5; v_gene: TRBV19; d_gene: .; CDR3aa: CASSIEVQQDQPQHF; CDR3nt: TGTGCCAGTAGTATAGAAGTCCAGCAGGATCAGCCCCAGCATTTT
abundance: .; j_gene: TRBJ2-7; v_gene: TRBV25-1; d_gene: TRBD2; CDR3aa: CASRGGSYEQYF; CDR3nt: TGTGCCAGCAGAGGCGGGAGTTACGAGCAGTACTTC
abundance: .; j_gene: TRBJ1-3; v_gene: TRBV9; d_gene: TRBD1; CDR3aa: CASSAMDRESGNTIYF; CDR3nt: TGTGCCAGCAGCGCGATGGACAGGGAGTCTGGAAACACCATATATTTT
abundance: .; j_gene: TRBJ1-2; v_gene: TRBV7-2; d_gene: .; CDR3aa: CASSIRAQPEASEGYTF; CDR3nt: TGTGCCAGCAGCATACGAGCCCAACCGGAGGCATCGGAAGGCTACACCTTC
abundance: once; j_gene: TRBJ2-7; v_gene: TRBV7-2; d_gene: .; CDR3aa: CASSLVIGADEQYF; CDR3nt: TGTGCCAGCAGCTTAGTTATAGGGGCAGACGAGCAGTACTTC
abundance: few; j_gene: TRBJ2-3; v_gene: TRBV15; d_gene: .; CDR3aa: CATRAGDTQYF; CDR3nt: TGTGCCACCAGGGCGGGAGATACGCAGTATTTT
abundance: .; j_gene: TRBJ1-1; v_gene: TRBV28; d_gene: .; CDR3aa: CASRSPQLRAFF; CDR3nt: TGTGCCAGCAGAAGCCCCCAATTAAGAGCTTTCTTT
abundance: .; j_gene: TRBJ2-3; v_gene: TRBV2; d_gene: TRBD1; CDR3aa: CASNTDRGRTDTQYF; CDR3nt: TGTGCCAGCAATACCGACAGGGGGCGCACAGATACGCAGTATTTT
abundance: .; j_gene: TRBJ1-5; v_gene: TRBV6-1; d_gene: TRBD1; CDR3aa: CASSEGTGGPYSNQPQHF; CDR3nt: TGTGCCAGCAGTGAAGGGACAGGGGGCCCTTATAGCAATCAGCCCCAGCATTTT
abundance: .; j_gene: TRBJ2-3; v_gene: TRBV28; d_gene: .; CDR3aa: CASSSPPTVAVSTDTQYF; CDR3nt: TGTGCCAGCAGTTCACCCCCAACGGTGGCGGTTAGCACAGATACGCAGTATTTT
abundance: .; j_gene: TRBJ2-5; v_gene: TRBV5-5; d_gene: .; CDR3aa: CASSLAGETQYF; CDR3nt: TGTGCCAGCAGCTTGGCGGGGGAGACCCAGTACTTC
abundance: once; j_gene: TRBJ2-7; v_gene: TRBV10-3; d_gene: TRBD1; CDR3aa: CAISHRDRGYEQYF; CDR3nt: TGTGCCATCAGCCACCGGGACAGGGGCTACGAGCAGTACTTC
abundance: .; j_gene: TRBJ1-1; v_gene: TRBV5-1; d_gene: .; CDR3aa: CASSLAGGGTEAFF; CDR3nt: TGCGCCAGCAGCTTGGCCGGGGGTGGCACTGAAGCTTTCTTT
abundance: .; j_gene: TRBJ2-3; v_gene: TRBV7-3; d_gene: .; CDR3aa: CASSLGDTWDTQYF; CDR3nt: TGTGCCAGCAGCTTAGGAGATACGTGGGATACGCAGTATTTT
abundance: .; j_gene: TRBJ2-7; v_gene: TRBV5-4; d_gene: .; CDR3aa: CASSLTATYEQYF; CDR3nt: TGTGCCAGCAGCTTGACAGCTACCTACGAGCAGTACTTC